Sequencing of this T cell receptor beta chain was carried out in a study of a mutant IDH1 vaccine in newly diagnosed glioma. Measured with immunoSEQ multiplex PCR; TCRdb has only the in-frame clones, and not every one. The table shows about 38,000 clones, with approximately 80% occurring only once. Comment on this clone: Its matching antigen is unknown.

Noted time point: week 5, during vaccination. It was 300 ug of mutant IDH1 20-mer peptide that made up each vaccine dose, given with topical imiquimod. Overall study findings and caveats: The occurrence of vaccine-induced immune responses was seen in roughly 93% of patients. Alterations occurring in top peripheral T cell clonotypes seemed unrelated to pseudoprogression.

V was shortened by 4 bases and J by 3 bases, with 11 bases between the two germline ends. CDR1 SGHNT and CDR2 YYREEE come from the germline V gene (reference sequence). This CDR3 region has 14 residues. The source was PBMCs, collected from a glioma patient whose treatment included an IDH1 peptide vaccine. The TCR sequence derives from a man aged 45-65 years with glioma. The V gene is TRBV5-4, the J gene TRBJ1-3, with D uncertain. CDR3 residues: CASSLNGFGNTIYF. DNA of the CDR3: TGTGCCAGCAGCCTGAATGGGTTTGGAAACACCATATATTTT.